These 19 T cell receptor beta chains were sequenced from one sample in a study of T and B cells in COVID-19 patients (dated by TCRdb to the early 2020s). Sequenced using an Illumina MiSeq. Multiplex PCR with BIOMED2 TRB-A/B primer pools was used to amplify the TRB rearrangements. The public sequencing data were trimmed at Q25 with fastp and processed into clonotypes with MiXCR by TCRdb, which kept only in-frame beta chains. Rows merge per CDR3 protein into single entries with the most common DNA and genes. The sample records fewer than 15,000 distinct CDR3 sequences, almost 30% of which are singletons. The ten top clones hold less than 35% of the sample. Genomic DNA extracted from blood was used in amounts of roughly 220-500 ng for amplification of TRB repertoires. Sequenced input: blood. These receptor sequences come from a human donor who had recovered from COVID-19.

On this clonotype: This may stem from a read error, because a much larger clone lies one nucleotide away. This rearrangement joins TRBV10-3 to TRBJ2-7; 12 nucleotides line up with TRBD1. CDR1 and CDR2 (germline): ENHRY, SYGVKD. The CDR3 contains 13 residues. The DNA for the CDR3 is TGTGCCATCAGTTGGGACAGGGGGCAATGGTTGGACTTC. The encoded protein is CAISWDRGQWLDF.

In its sample, this clonotype ranks as medium-sized. The V gene is TRBV19, the J gene TRBJ1-2; 9 bases align to TRBD1. Germline V gene lookup returns CDR1 LNHDA and CDR2 SQIVND (reference sequence). After removal of 4 bases from V and 3 bases from J, the junction contained 6 bases not matched to a gene. CDR3 size: 15 residues. CDR3 amino acids: CASSKSRDRDYGYTF. The CDR3 region has the DNA TGTGCCAGTAGTAAAAGCCGGGACAGGGACTATGGCTACACCTTC.

The rearrangement uses TRBV6-4 and TRBJ2-7; 7 nucleotides match TRBD2. From germline, CDR1 is MRHNA and CDR2 SNTAGT. This CDR3 region has 12 residues. The trim removed 6 bases at V and 2 bases at J, leaving 1 base unmatched. The CDR3 nucleotides read TGTGCCAGCAGCACTAGCGCCTACGAGCAGTACGTC. Translated: CASSTSAYEQYV.

This clonotype was seen a handful of times. The rearrangement joins TRBV6-2 or TRBV6-3 to TRBJ2-7; 9 bases map to TRBD2. CDR3 length: 15 amino acids. The V and J ends lost 6 bases and 3 bases, in that order; junction bases with no gene match: 9. Per germline, CDR1 MNHEY and CDR2 SVGEGT. CDR3 nucleotide sequence: TGTGCCAGCAGAAAACTAGCGGGCCTTCTCTACGAGCAGTACTTC. Its translation: CASRKLAGLLYEQYF.

This clonotype is labeled as medium-sized. J is TRBJ2-2 and V is TRBV19, with TRBD1 matching 10 bases. Trimming cost V 4 bases and J 4 bases; bases outside gene matches: 3. This CDR3 is built from 15 residues. The germline V gene has CDR1 LNHDA and CDR2 SQIVND (reference sequence). CDR3 region: CASSSWDRGTGELFF. The CDR3 DNA reads as TGTGCCAGTAGTAGTTGGGACAGGGGCACCGGGGAGCTGTTTTTT.

The chain joins TRBV4-3 to TRBJ2-2, with a possible D match to TRBD1 (6 bases). The CDR3 contains 15 residues. Trimming pared 0 bases from V and 7 bases from J, leaving 12 bases between. Germline V lookup: CDR1 LGHNA, CDR2 YSLEER. The DNA of the CDR3 is TGCGCCAGCAGCCAAGAAGGACAGAGATACGGGGAGCTGTTTTTT. It specifies CASSQEGQRYGELFF.

V gene TRBV5-6 combines with J gene TRBJ2-1, with D possibly TRBD1 on 5 matching bases. The germline V and J ends were trimmed by 4 bases and 1 base, with 18 bases remaining between them. There are 17 residues in the CDR3. CDR1 and CDR2 from the germline V gene are SGHDT and YYEEEE. The CDR3 region has the DNA TGTGCCAGCAGCGCACGACGAAGGCAGGGATCCTACAATGAGCAGTTCTTC. It translates to CASSARRRQGSYNEQFF.

The chain carries TRBV12-3 or TRBV12-4 and TRBJ2-1; 9 bases are shared with TRBD2. After removal of 0 bases from V and 5 bases from J, the junction contained 5 bases not matched to a gene. CDR3 length: 16 amino acids. The CDR3 nucleotides are TGTGCCAGCAGTTTAGCGTCTGGACTAGCGCACAATGAGCAGTTCTTC. Translated: CASSLASGLAHNEQFF.

This clonotype is judged medium-sized. The chain couples TRBV11-3 to TRBJ2-1; the D gene is possibly TRBD2 (5 bases). The germline V and J ends were trimmed by 1 base and 7 bases, with 11 bases remaining between them. The germline V gene encodes CDR1 SGHNT and CDR2 YENEEA. This CDR3 spans 14 amino acids. CDR3 sequence (DNA): TGTGCCAGCAGCTTAGGTCGGGATTGGAATGAGCAGTTCTTC. This translates into CASSLGRDWNEQFF.

This chain joins TRBV4-3 and TRBJ2-3; D is uncertain. The V end lost 0 bases, the J end lost 6 bases, and 13 bases lay between the germline ends. Germline V gene lookup returns CDR1 LGHNA and CDR2 YSLEER. The CDR3 consists of 15 residues. The CDR3 loop is CASSQDSKGSDTQYF. CDR3 in DNA: TGCGCCAGCAGCCAAGATAGTAAAGGGTCGGATACGCAGTATTTT.

In its sample, this clonotype is medium-sized. The gene calls are TRBV19 and TRBJ2-4, with TRBD1 matching 9 bases. V lost 5 bases to trimming and J lost 9 bases; unmatched junction nucleotides: 8. The CDR3 runs to 14 residues. The germline V gene has CDR1 LNHDA and CDR2 SQIVND (reference sequence). The chain's CDR3 is CASSLGQGRVIQYF. The CDR3 nucleotides are TGTGCCAGTAGTCTTGGACAGGGGAGGGTCATTCAGTACTTC. The full variable domain, its missing parts supplied by reference TRBV19 and TRBJ2-4, is DGGITQSPKYLFRKEGQNVTLSCEQNLNHDAMYWYRQDPGQGLRLIYYSQIVNDFQKGDIAEGYSVSREKKESFPLTVTSAQKNPTAFYLCASSLGQGRVIQYFGAGTRLSVL.

The chain carries TRBV28 and TRBJ2-7, with 14 positions matching TRBD2. The CDR3 sequence is 15 residues long. CDR1 MDHEN and CDR2 SYDVKM come from the germline V gene. The V segment lost 6 bases and the J segment 5 bases; nucleotides outside the gene matches: 6. The CDR3 protein is CASSQTSGRGNEQYF. The DNA of the CDR3 is TGTGCCAGCAGCCAGACTAGCGGGAGGGGAAACGAGCAGTACTTC.

The V gene is TRBV5-1, the J gene TRBJ2-5; D call uncertain. Trimming removed 4 bases at V and 5 bases at J, with 15 bases between. Germline-derived CDR1 and CDR2 are SGHRS and YFSETQ. The CDR3 is 14 residues long. DNA of the CDR3: TGCGCCAGCAGCCCGATAGACGGGCTCGAGACCCAGTACTTC. It codes for CASSPIDGLETQYF.

This clonotype was detected ten times or more. CDR3 DNA: TGTGCCAGTGGATCAGTAACAGGGGTCTACGAGCAGTACTTC. As protein: CASGSVTGVYEQYF. The chain has TRBV19 and TRBJ2-7; 7 bases fit TRBD1. V was clipped by 8 bases and J by 3 bases; unmatched bases: 10. This CDR3 is built from 14 residues. Germline assignment: CDR1 LNHDA and CDR2 SQIVND (reference sequence).

This clonotype was detected only a few times. V usage is TRBV27 and J usage is TRBJ1-1; D is perhaps TRBD1 (5 bases). The germline V and J ends were trimmed by 2 bases and 4 bases, with 11 bases remaining between them. The CDR3 totals 14 residues. Germline-derived CDR1 and CDR2 are MNHEY and SMNVEV (reference sequence). The CDR3 reads CASSLKGRFTEAFF. CDR3 coding DNA: TGTGCCAGCAGTTTAAAGGGGCGGTTCACTGAAGCTTTCTTT.

The V and J genes are TRBV15 and TRBJ1-5; tentatively, D is TRBD1 (5 bases). The CDR3 has 17 residues. Deletions cut 0 bases from V and 1 base from J, with 13 bases between. Germline V gene lookup returns CDR1 LNHNV and CDR2 YYDKDF (reference sequence). This CDR3 reads CATSRDGSGLSNQPQHF. DNA of the CDR3: TGTGCCACCAGCAGAGACGGGTCGGGGCTGAGCAATCAGCCCCAGCATTTT.

In DNA form, the CDR3 reads TGTGCCAGTAGACTAGCGGGAGGATACAATGAGCAGTTCTTC. It specifies CASRLAGGYNEQFF. This rearrangement joins TRBV19 to TRBJ2-1; 12 bases are a match to TRBD2. There are 14 residues in the CDR3. Germline V gene lookup returns CDR1 LNHDA and CDR2 SQIVND (reference sequence). V gave up 6 bases and J gave up 4 bases; unmatched junction bases: 1.

This clonotype was counted a few times. This sequence joins TRBV6-5 and TRBJ1-6; D gene uncertain. V lost 3 bases and J lost 0, with 9 bases in between. This CDR3 region has 16 residues. Germline CDR1 reads MNHEY; CDR2 reads SVGAGI. CDR3 in DNA: TGTGCCAGCAGTTATTCGGGGAGCTCCTATAATTCACCCCTCCACTTT. Its protein product is CASSYSGSSYNSPLHF.

The sample holds a few counts of this clonotype. V usage is TRBV6-2 or TRBV6-3 and J usage is TRBJ1-1; D gene uncertain. From germline, CDR1 is MNHEY and CDR2 SVGEGT. With 7 bases removed from V and 0 bases from J, the gap between germline ends came to 12 bases. There are 14 residues in the CDR3. The CDR3 protein is CASKSTIMNTEAFF. The CDR3 DNA reads as TGTGCCAGCAAGAGCACCATTATGAACACTGAAGCTTTCTTT.